What follows describes a single T cell receptor (beta chain). Antigen unknown. The V and J ends lost 4 bases and 1 base, in that order; junction bases with no gene match: 6. The germline CDR1 and CDR2 sequences are KGHSH and LQKENI. The CDR3 sequence is 16 residues long. The record originates from a study of radiotherapy plus CTLA-4 blockade in lung cancer. Overall study: For 15% to 20% of patients, objective responses occurred, and about 33% had disease control.

Generated by immunoSEQ multiplex PCR, the TCRdb table keeps only in-frame clones and is missing some. This sample has about 39,000 clones, with more than 75% found just once. The study's findings and limits: With interferon-beta, early dynamics of blood T cell clones were reported to best predict response. Following radiotherapy plus ipilimumab, tumor-derived TCR clones expanded in the blood.

Patients in the study, people with chemo-refractory metastatic non-small-cell lung cancer, received focal radiation plus ipilimumab CTLA-4 blockade. Sample: peripheral blood, taken from a patient treated with radiotherapy plus ipilimumab. This TCR was recovered from a human donor with non-small cell lung cancer that progressed on radiotherapy plus ipilimumab. The chain is built from TRBV18 and TRBJ2-2, with 7 bases that match TRBD2. The CDR3 coding sequence is TGTGCCAGCTCACTCGCTGGCGGGAGGAACACCGGGGAGCTGTTTTTT. Its protein is CASSLAGGRNTGELFF.